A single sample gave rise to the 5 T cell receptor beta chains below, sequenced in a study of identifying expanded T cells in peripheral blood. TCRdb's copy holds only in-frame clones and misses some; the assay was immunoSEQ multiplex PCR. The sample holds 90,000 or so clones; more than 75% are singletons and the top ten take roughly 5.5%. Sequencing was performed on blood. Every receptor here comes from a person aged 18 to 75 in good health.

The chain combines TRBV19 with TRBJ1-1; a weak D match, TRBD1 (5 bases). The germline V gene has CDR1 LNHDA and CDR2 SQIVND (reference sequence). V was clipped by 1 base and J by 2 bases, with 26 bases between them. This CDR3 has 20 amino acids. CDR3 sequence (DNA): TGTGCCAGTAGTATAGGGAGGGTACGGGGGAAATCCCCCGCAAACACTGAAGCTTTCTTT. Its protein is CASSIGRVRGKSPANTEAFF.

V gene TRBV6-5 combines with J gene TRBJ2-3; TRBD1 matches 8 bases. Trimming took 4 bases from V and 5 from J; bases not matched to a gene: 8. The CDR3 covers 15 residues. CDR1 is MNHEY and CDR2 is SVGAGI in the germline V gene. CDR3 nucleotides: TGTGCCAGCAGTTGGGGCAGGGGGCGCATAGATACGCAGTATTTT. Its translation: CASSWGRGRIDTQYF.

The CDR3, as DNA: TGTGCCAGCAGTTACGATATGCGGGGGGAGCTGTTTTTT. Its protein product is CASSYDMRGELFF. The rearrangement uses TRBV6-5 and TRBJ2-2, with no clear D. The CDR3 covers 13 residues. V was trimmed by 2 bases and J by 8 bases, leaving 9 bases between them. Looked up from germline, CDR1 is MNHEY and CDR2 is SVGAGI.

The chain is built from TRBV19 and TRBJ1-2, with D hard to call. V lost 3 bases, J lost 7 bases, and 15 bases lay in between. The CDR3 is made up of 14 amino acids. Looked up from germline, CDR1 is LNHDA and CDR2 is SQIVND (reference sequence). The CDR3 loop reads CASSISGASSGYTF. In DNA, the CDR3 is TGTGCCAGTAGTATCAGCGGAGCCTCGAGTGGCTACACCTTC.

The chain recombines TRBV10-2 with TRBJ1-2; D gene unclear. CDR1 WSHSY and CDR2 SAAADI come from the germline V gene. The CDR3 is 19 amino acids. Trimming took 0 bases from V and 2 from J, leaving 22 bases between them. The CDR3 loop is CASSESSYTYSPENYGYTF. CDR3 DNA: TGCGCCAGCAGTGAGTCCTCCTACACATACTCTCCGGAAAACTATGGCTACACCTTC.